This TCR beta chain emerged from a study of beta chain features in type 1 diabetes. Findings of the study overall: For patients and controls alike, PCR might favor shorter templates to the same degree. Shorter TCRB CDR3s, moderately but significantly so, marked every one of the four CD4+ subsets in Type 1 diabetes patients.

What was sequenced were expressed TCRB transcripts, since all of the isolated RNA had been reverse transcribed. Here immunoSEQ multiplex PCR was the method, and the copy in TCRdb shows in-frame clones only, minus some. The sample shows around 340,000 clones, about 18% of them seen only once. A remark on this clone: Its matching antigen is unknown.

Germline trimming cut 0 bases from V and 11 bases from J; bases unmatched to any gene: 11. Germline loops: CDR1 SGHAT, CDR2 FQNNGV. There are 15 residues in the CDR3. Sequencing input: naive CD4+ T cells from blood. V usage is TRBV11-2 and J usage is TRBJ2-7; 9 nucleotides agree with TRBD1. The TCR comes from a woman younger than 35 in good health. The CDR3 DNA reads TGTGCCAGCAGCTTAGAGTGGGACAGGGCCCTTCCTAAGTACTTC. The encoded protein is CASSLEWDRALPKYF.